A selection of T cell receptor beta chains follows, all from one sample in a study of T cells in Graves' hyperthyroidism and ophthalmopathy. TCRdb called the multiplex PCR reads again in MiXCR, with one record for every CDR3 protein. Among about 520,000 distinct CDR3 sequences listed, about 20% were seen once. The sequenced sample consisted of blood. The receptors derive from a man aged 18 to 35 with Graves' hyperthyroidism. Both conserved end residues are part of each CDR3. D genes are given only for firm matches. A clone size is listed for some rows: how often the clone was seen (once, few, many), or a class if it is expanded.

cdr3_length,d_call,clone_size,j_call,v_call,cdr3_nt,cdr3_aa
16,.,many,TRBJ1-2,TRBV4-1,TGCGCCAGCAGCCAAGATCCAACAGGGCGTCGGTATGGCTACACCTTC,CASSQDPTGRRYGYTF
18,TRBD1,many,TRBJ1-2,TRBV6-2/TRBV6-3,TGTGCCAGCAGTTGGGGGACAGGGGCGAGCGCCGGTAACTATGGCTACACCTTC,CASSWGTGASAGNYGYTF
14,TRBD2,many,TRBJ2-5,TRBV29-1,TGCAGCGTTGGGGCAGCGGGGGGGCTCCAGACCCAGTACTTC,CSVGAAGGLQTQYF
15,TRBD1,hyperexpanded,TRBJ1-2,TRBV5-1,TGCGCCAGCAGCGGCTGGACAGGGCCCCTTCGGGGCTACACCTTC,CASSGWTGPLRGYTF
15,TRBD1,few,TRBJ1-1,TRBV27,TGTGCCAGCAGCCACATGGGACAGGGGAACACTGAAGCTTTCTTT,CASSHMGQGNTEAFF
16,.,many,TRBJ1-1,TRBV12-5,TGTGCTAGTGGTTTGGTAAGGCAGCTCTTGAACACTGAAGCTTTCTTT,CASGLVRQLLNTEAFF
16,TRBD2,few,TRBJ2-2,TRBV9,TGTGCCAGCAGCCCCAGCGGGGTGGCGAACACCGGGGAGCTGTTTTTT,CASSPSGVANTGELFF
13,.,many,TRBJ1-1,TRBV6-1,TGTGCCAGCAGTGCGGGACACGGAATCGAAGCTTTCTTT,CASSAGHGIEAFF
17,.,.,TRBJ1-1,TRBV5-1,TGCGCCAGCAGCTTGGTGCAAACAGGGCGCCTGAACACTGAAGCTTTCTTT,CASSLVQTGRLNTEAFF
13,.,many,TRBJ2-7,TRBV2,TGTGCCAGCGGGGGCCCACACAACTACGAGCAGTACTTC,CASGGPHNYEQYF
12,.,many,TRBJ1-1,TRBV12-3/TRBV12-4,TGTGCCAGCACCCGGGAGAACACTGAAGCTTTCTTT,CASTRENTEAFF
16,.,many,TRBJ2-5,TRBV7-9,TGTGCCAGCAGCTCCTTACCAACTGAGTGGAGAGAGACCCAGTACTTC,CASSSLPTEWRETQYF
13,.,many,TRBJ2-2,TRBV12-3/TRBV12-4,TGTGCCAGCACCGGGGGGCGAGGCGGGGAGCTGTTTTTT,CASTGGRGGELFF
13,.,many,TRBJ2-6,TRBV6-1,TGTGCCAGCAGTGGTGCGGGGGCCAACGTCCTGACTTTC,CASSGAGANVLTF
13,.,.,TRBJ1-5,TRBV12-3/TRBV12-4,TGTGCCAGCACCGGGAGGGAAGGGCAGCCCCAGCATTTT,CASTGREGQPQHF
16,TRBD1,.,TRBJ2-5,TRBV28,TGTGCCAGCAGTTGGGACAGGGGGGTACTTCAAGAGACCCAGTACTTC,CASSWDRGVLQETQYF
13,TRBD2,.,TRBJ2-7,TRBV6-1,TGTGCCAGCAGTGACCGCTACGGGGGGGAGCAGTACTTC,CASSDRYGGEQYF
11,.,many,TRBJ2-5,TRBV10-3,TGTGCCATCAGTGGGGGAGAGACCCAGTACTTC,CAISGGETQYF
14,.,many,TRBJ1-2,TRBV28,TGTGCCAGCAGTTCCTCGCAGGAAATCTATGGCTACACCTTC,CASSSSQEIYGYTF
16,.,few,TRBJ1-2,TRBV25-1,TGTGCCAGCAGTCACCTGTACAGGAGTAGCTTCTATGGCTACACCTTC,CASSHLYRSSFYGYTF
14,.,many,TRBJ2-7,TRBV7-6,TGTGCCAGCAGCTTGGGCGGCGGACCCTACGAGCAGTACTTC,CASSLGGGPYEQYF
17,.,many,TRBJ1-1,TRBV4-1,TGCGCCAGCAGCCAAGGCTGGCCTTACAGGGAGGGCACTGAAGCTTTCTTT,CASSQGWPYREGTEAFF
16,.,few,TRBJ1-1,TRBV5-4,TGTGCCAGCAGCTTTGGGCGGGGGGCTGGAAACACTGAAGCTTTCTTT,CASSFGRGAGNTEAFF
14,TRBD2,many,TRBJ2-7,TRBV11-2,TGTGCCAGCAGCTTAGCTAGCGGGGTTGACGAGCAGTACTTC,CASSLASGVDEQYF
14,.,few,TRBJ1-6,TRBV7-2,TGTGCCAGCAGCTTATTGGGACGGGGTTCACCCCTCCACTTT,CASSLLGRGSPLHF
14,.,few,TRBJ2-2,TRBV7-9,TGTGCCAGCAGCTCGGTGTTACTAACCGGGGAGCTGTTTTTT,CASSSVLLTGELFF
15,TRBD1,many,TRBJ1-2,TRBV6-2/TRBV6-3,TGTGCCAGCAGTTACGGGACAGGGGTAAACTATGGCTACACCTTC,CASSYGTGVNYGYTF
17,TRBD2,many,TRBJ2-5,TRBV7-9,TGTGCCAGCAGCTTAGGGGGTAGCGGGGTGCAACAAGAGACCCAGTACTTC,CASSLGGSGVQQETQYF
13,TRBD1,many,TRBJ1-5,TRBV6-2/TRBV6-3,TGTGCCAGCAGCCAGGGGGGGTTCCAGCCCCAGCATTTT,CASSQGGFQPQHF
13,.,.,TRBJ2-2,TRBV20-1,TGCAGTGCTAGGGGGCTCCCCACCGGGGAGCTGTTTTTT,CSARGLPTGELFF
14,.,many,TRBJ2-7,TRBV6-1,TGCGCCAGCAGCCCTGCGGACAGTTCCTACGAGCAGTACTTC,CASSPADSSYEQYF
14,.,.,TRBJ2-7,TRBV12-3/TRBV12-4,TGTGCCAGCAGTTCTCTTAGGGGTTACTACGAGCAGTACTTC,CASSSLRGYYEQYF
14,.,few,TRBJ1-5,TRBV5-1,TGCGCCAGCAGCTTGGCCCTGGGGTCTCAGCCCCAGCATTTT,CASSLALGSQPQHF
18,.,many,TRBJ2-5,TRBV6-1,TGTGCCAGCAGACCCTATAGGGTAGCGGAGGGGCTGGGAGAGACCCAGTACTTC,CASRPYRVAEGLGETQYF
17,TRBD1,many,TRBJ1-2,TRBV28,TGTGCCAGCAGTTTTCGCCTAGAACGACAGGGCGTCTATGGCTACACCTTC,CASSFRLERQGVYGYTF
13,TRBD1,.,TRBJ2-7,TRBV28,TGTGCCTCGGTGGGACAGGGGTTTGGGGAGCAGTACTTC,CASVGQGFGEQYF
13,.,few,TRBJ1-1,TRBV6-5,TGTGCCAGCAGTTACGAACCGGGCACAGGTGCTTTCTTT,CASSYEPGTGAFF
17,.,many,TRBJ2-7,TRBV7-8,TGTGCCAGCAGCCAATTAATCATACAGGGCCCAGACTACGAGCAGTACTTC,CASSQLIIQGPDYEQYF
14,TRBD1,many,TRBJ1-2,TRBV7-9,TGTGCCCTCCTCGGGACAGGGGCTCACTATGGCTACACCTTC,CALLGTGAHYGYTF
15,.,few,TRBJ1-5,TRBV5-4,TGTGCCAGCAGCTTGGACCCTTATAGCAATCAGCCCCAGCATTTT,CASSLDPYSNQPQHF
14,.,many,TRBJ2-4,TRBV9,TGTGCCAGCAGCGTAGGGGGGGCCGGAAACATTCAGTACTTC,CASSVGGAGNIQYF
12,TRBD1,many,TRBJ1-2,TRBV12-3/TRBV12-4,TGTGCCAGCAGTGGGGACAGGGCTGGCTACACCTTC,CASSGDRAGYTF
16,TRBD1,.,TRBJ1-2,TRBV15,TGTGCCACCAGCAGAGGATCAAGGACAGGGGTGGATGGCTACACCTTC,CATSRGSRTGVDGYTF
15,.,.,TRBJ1-5,TRBV7-2,TGTGCCAGCAGCTTAGTTGGGGAACTCAATCAGCCCCAGCATTTT,CASSLVGELNQPQHF